Following are 29 T cell receptor beta chains from one sample sequenced in a study of T cell responses to AZD1222 COVID-19 vaccine. Sequencing was performed with immunoSEQ multiplex PCR; in TCRdb, only in-frame clones are kept and a portion is missing. Of about 120,000 clones in the sample, 80% to 95% were seen once. Sequenced here: peripheral blood, sampled 28 days after the second dose of the MenACWY control vaccine. All receptors derive from an adult who received the MenACWY meningococcal vaccine as a control.

The V and J genes are TRBV6-2 or TRBV6-3 and TRBJ2-7; the match to TRBD1 covers 10 bases. Losses at the gene ends were 6 bases for V and 3 bases for J; bases not matched to a gene: 8. Germline CDR1 MNHEY, CDR2 SVGEGT. This CDR3 contains 15 residues. Here the CDR3 reads CASSEPGQGFYEQYV. DNA of the CDR3: TGTGCCAGCAGCGAACCGGGACAGGGGTTCTACGAGCAGTACGTC.

V and J are TRBV19 and TRBJ2-7; the D is unclear. Trimming cost V 3 bases and J 6 bases, with 15 bases left between them. CDR3 length equals 14 residues. Germline loops: CDR1 LNHDA, CDR2 SQIVND (reference sequence). CDR3 residues: CASSMNPSPAEQYF. In DNA, the CDR3 is TGTGCCAGTAGTATGAATCCATCCCCCGCCGAGCAGTACTTC.

This chain links TRBV28 with TRBJ2-7; 9 bases map to TRBD1. From germline, CDR1 is MDHEN and CDR2 SYDVKM. After removal of 6 bases from V and 4 bases from J, the junction contained 10 bases not matched to a gene. The CDR3 loop spans 15 amino acids. DNA for the CDR3: TGTGCCAGCAGCAACTCCGGGACAGGGTTTTACGAGCAGTACTTC. It specifies CASSNSGTGFYEQYF.

In the case of this clone: An end of the junction differs from the germline gene, which may be a read error. The V and J genes are TRBV5-6 and TRBJ2-4, with D perhaps matching TRBD1 (6 bases). CDR1 is SGHDT and CDR2 is YYEEEE in the germline V gene. The CDR3 contains 11 residues. CDR3 region: CASSFRQVRHF. In nucleotides, the CDR3 is TGTGCCAGCAGCTTTAGACAGGTTCGACACTTC.

The CDR3 DNA follows: TGTGCCAGCAGTTTCGGGACGCACGAGCAGTACTTC. Protein product: CASSFGTHEQYF. The gene calls are TRBV12-3 or TRBV12-4 and TRBJ2-7; either TRBD1 or TRBD2 may fit D (5 bases each). V dropped 3 bases and J dropped 5 bases, with 8 bases sitting between them. This CDR3 has 12 residues.

This sequence joins TRBV29-1 and TRBJ1-2, with a tentative D call TRBD1 (5 bases). Germline-derived CDR1 and CDR2 are SQVTM and ANQGSEA. V lost 7 bases and J 4 bases, leaving 13 bases between the germline ends. The CDR3 has 12 residues. CDR3 residues: CSAPGGSYGYTF. CDR3 nucleotide sequence: TGCAGCGCGCCCGGGGGATCCTATGGCTACACCTTC.

V usage is TRBV7-6 and J usage is TRBJ2-7, with unresolved D. The germline V gene encodes CDR1 SGHVS and CDR2 FNYEAQ. V was pared by 0 bases and J by 2 bases, with 11 bases between. The CDR3 runs to 15 residues. The CDR3 coding sequence is TGTGCCAGCAGCTTAGCGGACGTCAGTGCCTACGAGCAGTACGTC. It yields the protein CASSLADVSAYEQYV.

CDR3 sequence: CASSFRVGGGTDTQYF. The CDR3 DNA reads TGTGCCAGCAGCTTCCGAGTGGGGGGCGGCACAGATACGCAGTATTTT. This chain connects TRBV11-1 to TRBJ2-3, with D tentatively TRBD1 or TRBD2 (6 bases each). The CDR3 is 16 residues long. V gave up 3 bases and J gave up 1 base, with 14 bases separating them. Germline CDR1 is SGHAT and CDR2 is FQDESV (reference sequence).

A few counts support this clone. The rearrangement joins TRBV12-3 or TRBV12-4 to TRBJ2-7; D is possibly TRBD1 (5 bases). The CDR3 is 12 residues long. V shed 3 bases and J shed 4 bases, with 7 bases lying between them. The CDR3 region is CASSFSGYEQYV. Written as DNA, the CDR3 is TGTGCCAGCAGTTTTTCAGGGTACGAGCAGTACGTC.

The rearrangement joins TRBV28 to TRBJ2-7; a weak D match, TRBD2 (5 bases). The V and J ends lost 1 base and 0 bases respectively, with 13 bases between them. Germline V CDR1 and CDR2: MDHEN, SYDVKM. The CDR3 contains 16 residues. The CDR3 nucleotides read TGTGCCAGCAGTTTATCGGGGAACACCGACTCCTACGAGCAGTACTTC. It yields the protein CASSLSGNTDSYEQYF.

The chain has TRBV7-3 and TRBJ2-7; D is perhaps TRBD1 or TRBD2 (5 bases each). The CDR3 covers 13 residues. With 5 bases removed from V and 3 bases from J, the gap between germline ends came to 11 bases. The V gene's germline CDR1 is SGHTA and CDR2 FQGTGA. The CDR3 nucleotides are TGTGCCAGCAGCCCGGGACCCGGCTACGAGCAGTACTTC. It yields the protein CASSPGPGYEQYF.

The J gene is TRBJ2-5, the V gene TRBV6-1, with 8 nucleotides matching TRBD2. In germline, CDR1 is MNHNS, CDR2 SASEGT. The V and J ends lost 4 bases and 3 bases, in that order; junction bases with no gene match: 19. This CDR3 region has 19 residues. The CDR3 sequence is CASSVSPPVSGEREETQYF. Written as DNA, the CDR3 is TGTGCCAGCAGTGTATCCCCTCCGGTTAGCGGGGAACGGGAAGAGACCCAGTACTTC.

The chain carries TRBV4-3 and TRBJ1-2; 8 bases map to TRBD1. The CDR3 is 16 residues long. J was trimmed by 7 bases and V by 0 bases; bases with no gene match: 10. Germline lookup yields CDR1 LGHNA and CDR2 YSLEER. The chain's CDR3 is CASSQDYGGQATGYTF. CDR3 coding DNA: TGCGCCAGCAGCCAAGATTATGGGGGACAGGCTACTGGCTACACCTTC.

The chain links TRBV7-6 to TRBJ2-5; no reliable D call. V was cut by 1 base and J by 5 bases, with 11 bases left in between. The CDR3 totals 14 residues. Germline loops: CDR1 SGHVS, CDR2 FNYEAQ. The CDR3 coding sequence is TGTGCCAGCAGCTTAGTCCCGGGTGGGGAGACCCAGTACTTC. It translates to CASSLVPGGETQYF.

This clone was detected a few times. CDR3 nucleotide sequence: TGTGCAAGTCGCTTAGAGAGTAGACAGGGAAACTCCTACGAGCAGTACGTC. Translated: CASRLESRQGNSYEQYV. This chain uses TRBV12-2 with TRBJ2-7; TRBD1, the table's D call, was not compared with the DNA. TRBV12-2 is designated a pseudogene. The CDR3 length is 17 residues.

CDR3 protein: CASSRLAGGYNEQFF. CDR3 sequence (DNA): TGTGCCAGCAGCCGTCTAGCGGGAGGGTACAATGAGCAGTTCTTC. This chain joins TRBV7-8 and TRBJ2-1; TRBD2 aligns across 12 bases. The CDR3 extends over 15 amino acids. The V gene's germline CDR1 is SGHVS and CDR2 FQNEAQ. Trimming removed 5 bases from V and 4 bases from J; junction bases left unmatched: 3.

The rearrangement joins TRBV7-8 to TRBJ1-3, with a tentative D call TRBD1 (5 bases). The CDR3 has 14 amino acids. V was clipped by 3 bases and J by 8 bases, with 14 bases between them. CDR1 and CDR2 from the germline V gene are SGHVS and FQNEAQ. The CDR3 is CASSFSRVGHTIYF. The CDR3 DNA follows: TGTGCCAGCAGCTTCTCCAGGGTGGGACACACCATATATTTT.

The chain is built from TRBV7-8 and TRBJ1-2; D may be TRBD1 (6 bases). Trimming left V 3 bases short and J 0 bases short, with 17 bases between. CDR3 length equals 17 residues. Germline V lookup: CDR1 SGHVS, CDR2 FQNEAQ. CDR3 sequence (DNA): TGTGCCAGCAGCTTCGATCAGACAGGCACGACTAACTATGGCTACACCTTC. Translated, it gives CASSFDQTGTTNYGYTF. Looking up the rest from reference TRBV7-8 and TRBJ1-2 gives the full variable domain: GAGVSQSPRYKVAKRGQDVALRCDPISGHVSLFWYQQALGQGPEFLTYFQNEAQLDKSGLPSDRFFAERPEGSVSTLKIQRTQQEDSAVYLCASSFDQTGTTNYGYTFGSGTRLTVV.

The chain combines TRBV10-3 with TRBJ1-3, with unresolved D. In germline, CDR1 is ENHRY, CDR2 SYGVKD. V was cut by 6 bases and J by 0 bases, with 12 bases left in between. This CDR3 spans 15 amino acids. CDR3 residues: CAIRDGTSSGNTIYF. CDR3 nucleotide sequence: TGTGCCATCAGAGACGGAACGAGCTCTGGAAACACCATATATTTT.

This clone was detected a few times. The chain combines TRBV9 with TRBJ2-1; 9 bases align to TRBD1. V shed 3 bases, J shed 8 bases, and the junction held 6 bases outside the gene matches. CDR1 is SGDLS and CDR2 is YYNGEE in the germline V gene. This CDR3 is built from 14 residues. CDR3 amino acids: CASSAWDREDEQFF. DNA of the CDR3: TGTGCCAGCAGCGCGTGGGACAGGGAGGATGAGCAGTTCTTC.

This chain's CDR3 is CASSSPGTGPGYTF. In DNA, the CDR3 is TGTGCCAGCAGCTCCCCCGGGACAGGGCCGGGCTACACCTTC. V usage is TRBV7-9 and J usage is TRBJ1-2; 9 nucleotides agree with TRBD1. Germline V CDR1 and CDR2: SEHNR, FQNEAQ (reference sequence). After removal of 4 bases from V and 8 bases from J, the junction contained 8 bases not matched to a gene. The length of the CDR3 is 14 residues.

The chain joins TRBV5-6 to TRBJ1-5; D is ambiguous. Trimming shortened V by 4 bases and J by 4 bases, and 15 bases separated the two germline ends. Looked up from germline, CDR1 is SGHDT and CDR2 is YYEEEE. CDR3 length equals 15 residues. CDR3 residues: CASSIGPVPNQPQHF. The CDR3 DNA reads TGTGCCAGCAGCATCGGACCGGTACCTAATCAGCCCCAGCATTTT.

The V call is TRBV7-2, the J call TRBJ1-2, with D hard to call. Trimming cost V 3 bases and J 2 bases, with 10 bases left between them. The CDR3 runs 14 residues. Germline values: CDR1 SGHTA, CDR2 FQGNSA. CDR3 DNA: TGTGCCAGCAGCTTTCTTGCTGGGAACTATGGCTACACCTTC. This codes for CASSFLAGNYGYTF.

The gene calls are TRBV15 and TRBJ2-7; 12 positions agree with TRBD2. The CDR3 has 17 amino acids. Looked up from germline, CDR1 is LNHNV and CDR2 is YYDKDF (reference sequence). V was pared by 1 base and J by 3 bases, with 7 bases of the junction left unmatched. For the CDR3, the DNA is TGTGCCACCAGCAGAGGGCCCCTAGCGGGAGGGGACTACGAGCAGTACTTC. It is translated as CATSRGPLAGGDYEQYF.

This chain connects TRBV27 to TRBJ2-1; TRBD1 is a possible D gene (6 bases). The V and J ends lost 7 bases and 3 bases respectively, with 10 bases between them. The germline V gene has CDR1 MNHEY and CDR2 SMNVEV (reference sequence). CDR3 length: 13 amino acids. CDR3 loop: CASTTGHYNEQFF. The CDR3 nucleotides read TGTGCCAGCACAACAGGGCACTACAATGAGCAGTTCTTC.

The chain employs TRBV2 and TRBJ1-2, with a tentative D call TRBD1 (5 bases). V was trimmed by 11 bases and J by 8 bases, leaving 15 bases between them. The CDR3 runs 11 residues. Germline V lookup: CDR1 SNHLY, CDR2 FYNNEI. The CDR3 bases are TGTGCCCCTTTCCGGGGCGAGGGCTACACCTTC. This sequence encodes CAPFRGEGYTF.

The rearrangement links TRBV7-9 to TRBJ2-1; 11 bases are shared with TRBD2. This CDR3 is 15 amino acids long. Germline V gives CDR1 SEHNR, CDR2 FQNEAQ (reference sequence). Trimming took 4 bases from V and 7 from J; bases not matched to a gene: 6. CDR3 coding DNA: TGTGCCAGCAGCTCGGTAGCGGGAGGGTTAAATGAGCAGTTCTTC. Encoded protein: CASSSVAGGLNEQFF.

This chain joins TRBV7-2 and TRBJ1-1; D may be TRBD1 (5 bases). Trimming took 4 bases from V and 0 from J, leaving 6 bases between them. CDR3 length equals 13 residues. From germline, CDR1 is SGHTA and CDR2 FQGNSA. The CDR3 nucleotides read TGTGCCAGCAGCTCAGGGTTGAACACTGAAGCTTTCTTT. Its translation is CASSSGLNTEAFF.

The chain recombines TRBV7-8 with TRBJ2-7; 7 bases fit TRBD1. Trimming took 5 bases from V and 0 from J; bases not matched to a gene: 7. Germline CDR1 SGHVS, CDR2 FQNEAQ. The CDR3 spans 15 residues. This CDR3 reads CASSQDRASSYEQYF. Written as DNA, the CDR3 is TGTGCCAGCAGCCAAGACAGGGCCAGCTCCTACGAGCAGTACTTC.